This TCR beta chain was obtained from a study of T cells in Graves' hyperthyroidism and ophthalmopathy. Lactation, pregnancy, other autoimmune disease or uncontrolled infection excluded patients. From approximately 9.1 ml of fresh peripheral blood, PBMCs were isolated. This clonotype was observed a few times. Its antigen is unidentified. It was RNA transcripts that yielded the amplified TCR beta CDR3 regions. HTBI primers drove first-round RT-PCR of the TCR CDR3. TCRdb re-derived calls from the multiplex PCR reads in MiXCR, one entry per CDR3 protein. This table holds 500,000 to 650,000 distinct CDR3 sequences, just under 20% found once. Study-wide points: With a median lead of around 5.9 months before onset, the model predicted ophthalmopathy. Also found in blood were most expanded thyroid clonotypes above 0.001.

This receptor was identified in a man aged 40-49 years with Graves' ophthalmopathy. The source material was blood.

DNA for the CDR3: TGCGCCAGCAGCATCGATCCCGCCCAATTCTACAATGAGCAGTTCTTC. It encodes CASSIDPAQFYNEQFF. V is TRBV5-1 and J is TRBJ2-1; D gene unclear. Germline V gene sequence: CDR1 SGHRS, CDR2 YFSETQ. The germline V and J ends were trimmed by 4 bases and 3 bases, with 17 bases remaining between them. This CDR3 contains 16 residues.